This T cell receptor (beta chain) comes out of a study of regulatory T cells in long-lasting Graves disease. As to time point: newly diagnosed GD, antithyroid drugs for less than 3 months. PBMC-extracted RNA yielded the TCR library. Per American Thyroid Association guidelines, Graves' disease was diagnosed. Investigators prepared the TCR beta libraries by applying iRepertoire HTBI primers and Arm-PCR of CDR3 regions. Under the authors' procedure: Segment identification across samples yielded 62 TRBV and some 13 TRBJ segments. Each CDR3 protein is one row after TCRdb ran MiXCR on the multiplex PCR reads. TCRdb, rather than the study authors, made the V and J calls. The data contain 300,000 to 450,000 distinct CDR3 sequences, 15% to 17% of them seen just once; the ten biggest clones take up around a fifth. This clonotype turned up a few times. A much larger clone differs from this one at a single base, so this may be a read error.

The CDR3 sequence is 15 residues long. Germline assignment: CDR1 MDHEN and CDR2 SYDVKM. The material sequenced was peripheral blood mononuclear cells (PBMCs), taken at new diagnosis, from a patient treated with antithyroid drugs. The genes are TRBV28 and TRBJ1-4; TRBD1 might be the D (5 bases). The sequence came from a female donor with Graves disease. CDR3 nucleotide sequence: TGTGCCAGCAGTTTATACTTGCAGGGAAGTGAAAAACTGCTTTTT. It translates to CASSLYLQGSEKLLF.